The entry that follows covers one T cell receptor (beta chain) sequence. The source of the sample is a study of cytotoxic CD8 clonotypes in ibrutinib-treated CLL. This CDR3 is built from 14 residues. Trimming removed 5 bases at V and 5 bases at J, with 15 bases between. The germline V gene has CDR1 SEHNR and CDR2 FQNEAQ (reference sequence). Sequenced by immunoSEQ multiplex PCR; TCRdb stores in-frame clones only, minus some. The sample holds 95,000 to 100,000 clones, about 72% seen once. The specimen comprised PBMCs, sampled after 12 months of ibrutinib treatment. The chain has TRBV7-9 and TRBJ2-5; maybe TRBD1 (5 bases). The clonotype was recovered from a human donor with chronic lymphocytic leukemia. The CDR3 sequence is CASSVSRVVETQYF. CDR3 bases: TGTGCCAGCAGCGTAAGCAGGGTTGTGGAGACCCAGTACTTC.